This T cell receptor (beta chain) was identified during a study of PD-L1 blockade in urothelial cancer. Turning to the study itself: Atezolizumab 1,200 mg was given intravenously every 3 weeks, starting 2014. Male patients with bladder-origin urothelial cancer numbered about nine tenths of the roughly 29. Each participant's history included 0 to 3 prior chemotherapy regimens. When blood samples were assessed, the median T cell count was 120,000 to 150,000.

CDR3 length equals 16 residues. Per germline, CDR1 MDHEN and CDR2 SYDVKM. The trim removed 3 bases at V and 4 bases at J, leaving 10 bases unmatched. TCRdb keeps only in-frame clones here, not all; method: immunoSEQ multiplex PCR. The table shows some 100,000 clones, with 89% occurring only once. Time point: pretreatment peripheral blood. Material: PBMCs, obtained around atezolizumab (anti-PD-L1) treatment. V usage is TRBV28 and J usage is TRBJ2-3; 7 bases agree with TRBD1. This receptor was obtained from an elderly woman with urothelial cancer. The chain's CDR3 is CASSLGNRGIADTQYF. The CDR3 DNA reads TGTGCCAGCAGTTTGGGGAACAGGGGAATAGCAGATACGCAGTATTTT.